Listed below are T cell receptor beta chains from one sample, sequenced in a study of glioma-infiltrating T cells after dendritic cell vaccination. The data were produced by immunoSEQ multiplex PCR, yet TCRdb's version contains in-frame clones alone and is incomplete. Among 100,000 to 120,000 clones listed, about 90% were seen once. The source material was blood, sampled after dendritic cell vaccination. These receptors were collected from a human donor with glioblastoma. CDR3s include the opening cysteine and the closing phenylalanine or tryptophan. Each record gives: D gene, CDR3 length, J gene, V gene, clone size, CDR3 protein, CDR3 DNA. D genes are given only for firm matches. Size is omitted from some rows. Given values are once, few, many or a class for expanded clones.

TRBD2 14 TRBJ2-7 TRBV9 . CASSAGLAGYEQYF TGTGCCAGCAGCGCGGGACTAGCGGGGTACGAGCAGTACTTC
. 14 TRBJ1-1 TRBV19 . CASSLGPANTEAFF TGTGCCAGTAGCCTGGGGCCGGCGAACACTGAAGCTTTCTTT
TRBD2 14 TRBJ2-7 TRBV29-1 . CSVENRAGELEQYF TGCAGCGTTGAAAACCGAGCGGGAGAGTTAGAGCAGTACTTC
. 15 TRBJ1-1 TRBV5-4 . CASSPGGSFNTEAFF TGTGCCAGCAGCCCGGGGGGATCCTTTAACACTGAAGCTTTCTTT
. 15 TRBJ2-5 TRBV5-6 . CASSLQAVVGETQYF TGTGCCAGCAGCTTACAAGCGGTAGTAGGAGAGACCCAGTACTTC
TRBD2 14 TRBJ2-1 TRBV6-6 . CASSYGGGPNEQFF TGTGCCAGCAGTTACGGGGGGGGACCGAATGAGCAGTTCTTC
TRBD2 14 TRBJ2-7 TRBV6-5 . CASSYQGGAYEQYF TGTGCCAGCAGTTACCAGGGAGGGGCGTACGAGCAGTACTTC
TRBD1 13 TRBJ1-2 TRBV25-1 once CATRQGSLRSYTF TGTGCCACCCGACAGGGGAGTCTCCGGAGTTACACCTTC
. 14 TRBJ2-5 TRBV2 . CASSVEAGKETQYF TGTGCCAGCAGTGTTGAGGCAGGGAAAGAGACCCAGTACTTC
. 16 TRBJ2-1 TRBV15 . CATSRGSQGSNNEQFF TGTGCCACCAGCAGAGGGTCCCAGGGGTCGAACAATGAGCAGTTCTTC
. 14 TRBJ2-7 TRBV6-6 . CASSLDIARTEQYF TGTGCCAGCAGTTTGGACATAGCTAGAACCGAGCAGTACTTC